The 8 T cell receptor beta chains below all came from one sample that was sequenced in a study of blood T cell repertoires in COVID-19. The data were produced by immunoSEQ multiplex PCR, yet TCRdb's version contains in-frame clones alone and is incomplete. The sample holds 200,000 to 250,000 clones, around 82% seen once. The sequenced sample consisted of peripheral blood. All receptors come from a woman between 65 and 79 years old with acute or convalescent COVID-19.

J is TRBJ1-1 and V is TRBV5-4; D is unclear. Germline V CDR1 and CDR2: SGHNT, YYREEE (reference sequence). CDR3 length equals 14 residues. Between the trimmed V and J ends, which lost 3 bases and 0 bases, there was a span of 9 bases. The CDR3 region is CASSSRQVNTEAFF. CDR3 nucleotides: TGTGCCAGCAGCTCCCGGCAGGTGAACACTGAAGCTTTCTTT.

The CDR3 is CATEGGTGELFF. The CDR3 nucleotides are TGTGCCACCGAGGGTGGAACCGGGGAGCTGTTTTTT. The chain combines TRBV24-1 with TRBJ2-2, with D perhaps TRBD2 (5 bases). CDR1 KGHDR and CDR2 SFDVKD come from the germline V gene. This CDR3 is built from 12 residues. V lost 9 bases and J lost 5, with 9 bases in between.

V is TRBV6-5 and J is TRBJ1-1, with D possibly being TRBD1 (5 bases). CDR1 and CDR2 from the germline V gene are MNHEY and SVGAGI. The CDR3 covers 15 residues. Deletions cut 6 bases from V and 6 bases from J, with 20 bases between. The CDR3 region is CASSDGGVGFAEAFF. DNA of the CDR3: TGTGCCAGCAGCGATGGGGGGGTTGGTTTCGCTGAAGCTTTCTTT.

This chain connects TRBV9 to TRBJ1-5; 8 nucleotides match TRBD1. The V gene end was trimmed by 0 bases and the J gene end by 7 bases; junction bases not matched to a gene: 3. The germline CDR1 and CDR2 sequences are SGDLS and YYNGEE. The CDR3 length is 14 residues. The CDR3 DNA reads TGTGCCAGCAGCGTAGGCCCAGGGGGCCAGCCCCAGCATTTT. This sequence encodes CASSVGPGGQPQHF.

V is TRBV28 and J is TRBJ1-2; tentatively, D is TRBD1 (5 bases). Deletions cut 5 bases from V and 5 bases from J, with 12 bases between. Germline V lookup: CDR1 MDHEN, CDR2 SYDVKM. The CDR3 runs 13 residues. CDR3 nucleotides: TGTGCCAGCAGTCGGGACTCCATTTATGGCTACACCTTC. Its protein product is CASSRDSIYGYTF.

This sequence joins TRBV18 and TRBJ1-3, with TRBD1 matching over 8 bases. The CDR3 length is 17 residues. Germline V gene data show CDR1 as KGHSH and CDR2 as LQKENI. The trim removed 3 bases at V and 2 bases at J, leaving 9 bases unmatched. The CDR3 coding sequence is TGTGCCAGCTCACCGAACAATCCGACAGGGGCTGGAAACACCATATATTTT. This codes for CASSPNNPTGAGNTIYF.

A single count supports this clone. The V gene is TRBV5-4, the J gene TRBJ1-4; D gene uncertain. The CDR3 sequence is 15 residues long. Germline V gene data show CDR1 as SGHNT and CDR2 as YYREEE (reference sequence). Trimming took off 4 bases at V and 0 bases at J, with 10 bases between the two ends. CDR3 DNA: TGTGCCAGCAGCCCAGAGAGGTCAACTAATGAAAAACTGTTTTTT. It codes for CASSPERSTNEKLFF.

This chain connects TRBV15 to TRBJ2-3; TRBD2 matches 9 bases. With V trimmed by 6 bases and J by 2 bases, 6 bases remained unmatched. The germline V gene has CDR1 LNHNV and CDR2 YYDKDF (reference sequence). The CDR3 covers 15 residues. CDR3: CATRLAGISTDTQYF. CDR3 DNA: TGTGCCACCAGACTAGCGGGCATTTCCACAGATACGCAGTATTTT. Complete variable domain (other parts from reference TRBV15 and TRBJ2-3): DAMVIQNPRYQVTQFGKPVTLSCSQTLNHNVMYWYQQKSSQAPKLLFHYYDKDFNNEADTPDNFQSRRPNTSFCFLDIRSPGLGDTAMYLCATRLAGISTDTQYFGPGTRLTVL.